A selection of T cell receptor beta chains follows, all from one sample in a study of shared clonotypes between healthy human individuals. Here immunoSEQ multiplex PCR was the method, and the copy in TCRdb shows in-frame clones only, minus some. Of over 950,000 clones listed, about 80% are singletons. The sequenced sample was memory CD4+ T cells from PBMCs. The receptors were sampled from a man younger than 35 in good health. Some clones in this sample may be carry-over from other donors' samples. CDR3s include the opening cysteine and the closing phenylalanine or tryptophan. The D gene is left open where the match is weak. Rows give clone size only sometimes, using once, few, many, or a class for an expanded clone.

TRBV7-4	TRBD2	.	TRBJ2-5	TGTGCCAGCAGCAAATATAGCGGGACGGGGGAGACCCAGTACTTC	CASSKYSGTGETQYF
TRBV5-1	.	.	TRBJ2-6	TGCGCCAGCAGCTCCGATTCTGGGGCCAACGTCCTGACTTTC	CASSSDSGANVLTF
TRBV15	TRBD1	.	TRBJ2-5	TGTGCCACCAGCCCTCTAGGGAGGACAGGGACGAGGGAGACCCAGTACTTC	CATSPLGRTGTRETQYF
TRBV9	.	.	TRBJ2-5	TGTGCCAGCAAAAGACGCGAAGGGGGGACCCAGTACTTC	CASKRREGGTQYF
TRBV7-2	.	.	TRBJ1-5	TGTGCCAGCAGCTCCTCGACAATTAATCAGCCCCAGCATTTT	CASSSSTINQPQHF
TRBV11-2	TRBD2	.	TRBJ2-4	TGTGCCAGCAGCCCGGGGGGGCAGGCCCAGTACTTC	CASSPGGQAQYF
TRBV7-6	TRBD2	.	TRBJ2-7	TGTGCCAGCAGCCTTAGCGGGACCTCCTACGAGCAGTACTTC	CASSLSGTSYEQYF
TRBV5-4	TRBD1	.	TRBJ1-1	TGTGCCAGCAGCCCCGGACAGGGGAGGTACGGCACTGAAGCTTTCTTT	CASSPGQGRYGTEAFF
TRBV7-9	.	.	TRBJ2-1	TGTGCCAGCAGCTCTAGCGAGGACCCTCTTGAGCAGTTCTTC	CASSSSEDPLEQFF
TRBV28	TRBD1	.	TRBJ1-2	TGTGCCAGCTGGACAGGGGGCGCCTCTGGCTACACCTTC	CASWTGGASGYTF
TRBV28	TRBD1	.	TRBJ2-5	TGTGCCAGCAGTTCGTCCGGGACAGGGTACCAAGAGACCCAGTACTTC	CASSSSGTGYQETQYF
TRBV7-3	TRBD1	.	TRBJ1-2	TGTGCCAGCAGCTCAGGACAGGGTAACTATGGCTACACCTTC	CASSSGQGNYGYTF
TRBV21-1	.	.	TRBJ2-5	TGTGCCAGCAGCAAAGTAGGCGGGGAATGGGAAGAGACCCAGTACTTC	CASSKVGGEWEETQYF
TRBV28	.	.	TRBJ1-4	TGTGCCAGCAGTTTAAGGTCTGGAGCAGGGGATGAAAAACTGTTTTTT	CASSLRSGAGDEKLFF
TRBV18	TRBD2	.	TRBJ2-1	TGTGCCAGCTCACCCCTTGGGACTAGCGGGACTGGTGAGCAGTTCTTC	CASSPLGTSGTGEQFF
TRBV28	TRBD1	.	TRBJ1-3	TGTGCCAGCAGCAAAACAGGGGCAAGCGGAAACACCATATATTTT	CASSKTGASGNTIYF
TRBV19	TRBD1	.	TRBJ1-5	TGTGCCAGTAGTCGCGGGACAGGGGGTAATCAGCCCCAGCATTTT	CASSRGTGGNQPQHF
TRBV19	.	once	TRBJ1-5	TGTGCCAGTAGTATCGGTGGTTTCGGCAATCAGCCCCAGCATTTT	CASSIGGFGNQPQHF
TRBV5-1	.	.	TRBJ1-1	TGCGCCAGCAGCAGACAGACCGGGGCCACGAACACTGAAGCTTTCTTT	CASSRQTGATNTEAFF
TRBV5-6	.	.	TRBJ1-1	TGTGCCAGCAGCTTGGGGCAGGGGTCATCAGCTTTCTTT	CASSLGQGSSAFF
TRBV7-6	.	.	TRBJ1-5	TGTGCCAGCAGCTTAGGGGGAGGAAGCAATCAGCCCCAGCATTTT	CASSLGGGSNQPQHF
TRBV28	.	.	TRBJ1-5	TGTGCCAGCAGTTTAGGGACATATAGCAATCAGCCCCAGCATTTT	CASSLGTYSNQPQHF
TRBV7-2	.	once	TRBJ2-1	TGTGCCAGCAGCTTTGGCAGCAACAATGAGCAGTTCTTC	CASSFGSNNEQFF
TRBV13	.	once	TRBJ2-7	TGTGCCAGCAGCTTAGGCCCGGGAATCGGGGAGCAGTACTTC	CASSLGPGIGEQYF
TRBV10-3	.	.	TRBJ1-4	TGTGCCATCAGTGAGGGGGTAGAAAAACTGTTTTTT	CAISEGVEKLFF
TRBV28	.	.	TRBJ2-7	TGTGCCAGCGCATTCGGGCGCGGGTGGCAGGCCTACGAGCAGTACTTC	CASAFGRGWQAYEQYF
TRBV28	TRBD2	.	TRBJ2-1	TGTGCCAGCAGTTTATCCCCCTTAGGACTAGCGGGGGTCTACAATGAGCAGTTCTTC	CASSLSPLGLAGVYNEQFF
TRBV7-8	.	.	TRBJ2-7	TGTGCCAGCAGCTTCGCCCTCCTAGCGTCGGCCGAGCAGTACTTC	CASSFALLASAEQYF
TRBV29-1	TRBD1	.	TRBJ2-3	TGCAGCGTTGACGCGAGCAGGGGGCGCGCAGATACGCAGTATTTT	CSVDASRGRADTQYF
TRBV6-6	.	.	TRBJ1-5	TGTGCCAGCAGTAAGGATCAGCCCCAGCATTTT	CASSKDQPQHF
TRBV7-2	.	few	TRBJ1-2	TGTGCCAGCAGCTTAGGGGTCGGCAACAACTATGGCTACACCTTC	CASSLGVGNNYGYTF
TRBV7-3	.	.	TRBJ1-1	TGTGCCAGCAGCGGGAGCTTGAACACTGAAGCTTTCTTT	CASSGSLNTEAFF
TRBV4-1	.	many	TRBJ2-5	TGCGCCAGCAGCCAACAGGGGGAGACCCAGTACTTC	CASSQQGETQYF
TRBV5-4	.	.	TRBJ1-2	TGTGCCAGCAGCTTGGAGAGGGACTATGGCTACACCTTC	CASSLERDYGYTF
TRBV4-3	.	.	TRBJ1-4	TGCGCCAGCAGCCAAGATCTGGACAGATTTAATGAAAAACTGTTTTTT	CASSQDLDRFNEKLFF
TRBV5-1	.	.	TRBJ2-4	TGCGCCAGCAGCTTGGGGTTAGCGGCCAAAAACATTCAGTACTTC	CASSLGLAAKNIQYF
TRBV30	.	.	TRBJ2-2	TGTGCCTGGGCGGCGAACACCGGGGAGCTGTTTTTT	CAWAANTGELFF
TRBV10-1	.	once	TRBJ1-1	TGCGCCAGCAGTGAGACCGGACGGAACACTGAAGCTTTCTTT	CASSETGRNTEAFF
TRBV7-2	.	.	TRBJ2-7	TGTGCCAGCAGCTCTTCTAGGTACGAGCAGTACTTC	CASSSSRYEQYF
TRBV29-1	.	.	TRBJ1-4	TGCAGCGTTGACTGGGGCCTTGCGGAAAAACTGTTTTTT	CSVDWGLAEKLFF
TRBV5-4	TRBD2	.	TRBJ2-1	TGTGCCAGCAGCTTGGGTGGGACTAGCGGGAGGGCTTTCAATGAGCAGTTCTTC	CASSLGGTSGRAFNEQFF
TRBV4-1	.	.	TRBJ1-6	TGCGCCAGCAGCCAAGATGTGAGAAATTCACCCCTCCACTTT	CASSQDVRNSPLHF
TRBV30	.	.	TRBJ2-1	TGTGCCTGGAGTGTCGGACCAGCGATTAGCTATGAGCAGTTCTTC	CAWSVGPAISYEQFF